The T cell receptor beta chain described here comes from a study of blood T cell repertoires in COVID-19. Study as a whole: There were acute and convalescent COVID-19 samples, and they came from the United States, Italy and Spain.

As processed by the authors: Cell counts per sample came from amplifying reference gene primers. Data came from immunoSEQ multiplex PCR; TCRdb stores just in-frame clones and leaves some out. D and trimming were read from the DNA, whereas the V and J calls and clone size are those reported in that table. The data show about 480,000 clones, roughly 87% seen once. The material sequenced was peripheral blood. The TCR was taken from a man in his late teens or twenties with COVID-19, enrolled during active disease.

In nucleotides, the CDR3 is TGTGCCAGCAGTTCGCCCGGACAGGGGCCTATAACCTACGAGCAGTACTTC. Translation gives CASSSPGQGPITYEQYF. This chain joins TRBV5-6 and TRBJ2-7, with 9 bases lining up with TRBD1. The ends lost 5 bases at V and 2 bases at J; junction bases unmatched: 14. From germline, CDR1 is SGHDT and CDR2 YYEEEE. This CDR3 contains 17 residues. Full variable domain (missing parts from reference TRBV5-6 and TRBJ2-7): DAGVTQSPTHLIKTRGQQVTLRCSPKSGHDTVSWYQQALGQGPQFIFQYYEEEERQRGNFPDRFSGHQFPNYSSELNVNALLLGDSALYLCASSSPGQGPITYEQYFGPGTRLTVT.